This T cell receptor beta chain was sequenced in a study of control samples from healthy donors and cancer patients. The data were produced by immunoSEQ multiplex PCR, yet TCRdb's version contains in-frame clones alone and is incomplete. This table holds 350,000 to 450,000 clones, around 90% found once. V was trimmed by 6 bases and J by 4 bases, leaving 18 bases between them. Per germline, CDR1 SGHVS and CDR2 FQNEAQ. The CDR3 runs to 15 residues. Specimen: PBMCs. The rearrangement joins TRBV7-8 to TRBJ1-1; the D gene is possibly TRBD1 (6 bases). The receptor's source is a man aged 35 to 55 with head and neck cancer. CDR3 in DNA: TGTGCCAGCAGGAACCCGACAGGATTAGGCACTGAAGCTTTCTTT. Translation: CASRNPTGLGTEAFF.